This T cell receptor beta chain was identified in a study of T cells in Graves' hyperthyroidism and ophthalmopathy. In the study overall: Pretreatment peripheral blood was obtained at initial diagnosis. General study findings and limits: Most expanded thyroid clonotypes above 0.001 recurred in blood.

The study defined stable Graves' hyperthyroidism as no ophthalmopathy progression within 18 months. Subjects aged 18 to 65 presented with newly diagnosed hyperthyroidism of less than 2 months' duration. In regard to this clonotype: Its cognate antigen is unknown.

The ends were cut back, 0 bases at V and 7 bases at J, with 18 bases in the middle. CDR1 and CDR2 from the germline V gene are SGHDN and FVKESK. CDR3 length equals 16 residues. Amplification of TCR beta CDR3 regions used RNA as the template. An initial round of RT-PCR targeting the TCR CDR3 relied on the HTBI primer set. TCRdb reprocessed the multiplex PCR reads via MiXCR and lists one record per CDR3 protein. The sample has around 760,000 distinct CDR3 sequences; about 35% are singletons. V is TRBV14 and J is TRBJ1-1, with D possibly TRBD1 on 5 matching bases. Sequencing was carried out using blood. The source is a woman aged 40 to 50 with Graves' hyperthyroidism. CDR3 DNA: TGTGCCAGCAGCCAAGATTCGGGACGCTCACGTTTTGAAGCTTTCTTT. It encodes CASSQDSGRSRFEAFF.